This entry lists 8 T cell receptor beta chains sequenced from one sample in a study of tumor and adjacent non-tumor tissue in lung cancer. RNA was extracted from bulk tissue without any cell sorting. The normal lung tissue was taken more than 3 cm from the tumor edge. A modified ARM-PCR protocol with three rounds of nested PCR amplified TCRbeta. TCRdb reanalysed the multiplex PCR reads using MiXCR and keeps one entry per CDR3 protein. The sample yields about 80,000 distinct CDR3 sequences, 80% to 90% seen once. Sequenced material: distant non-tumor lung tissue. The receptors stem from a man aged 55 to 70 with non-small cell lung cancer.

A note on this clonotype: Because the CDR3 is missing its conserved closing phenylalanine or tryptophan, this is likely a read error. The CDR3 is CSAEGTLKGFEQYL. The CDR3 DNA reads TGCAGTGCCGAGGGGACACTGAAAGGGTTCGAGCAGTACTTA. The gene calls are TRBV20-1 and TRBJ2-7, with D possibly TRBD1 on 6 matching bases. The CDR3 loop spans 14 amino acids. With 6 bases removed from V and 6 bases from J, the gap between germline ends came to 21 bases. Germline values: CDR1 DFQATT, CDR2 SNEGSKA (reference sequence).

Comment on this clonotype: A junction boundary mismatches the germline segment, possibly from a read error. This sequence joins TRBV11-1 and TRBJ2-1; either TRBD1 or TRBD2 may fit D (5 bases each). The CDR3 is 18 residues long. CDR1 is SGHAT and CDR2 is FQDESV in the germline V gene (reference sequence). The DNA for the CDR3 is TGTGCCAGCAGCTTTGCGCAAGTCTATCCGGGGCAGATCCCCCAGCAGGTCTTC. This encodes CASSFAQVYPGQIPQQVF.

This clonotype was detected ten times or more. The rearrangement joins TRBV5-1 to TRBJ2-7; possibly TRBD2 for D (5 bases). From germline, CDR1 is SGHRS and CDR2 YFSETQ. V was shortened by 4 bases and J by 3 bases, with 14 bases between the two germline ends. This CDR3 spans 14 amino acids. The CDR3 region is CASSASLAGYEQYF. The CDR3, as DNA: TGCGCCAGCAGCGCCAGCCTGGCGGGCTACGAGCAGTACTTC.

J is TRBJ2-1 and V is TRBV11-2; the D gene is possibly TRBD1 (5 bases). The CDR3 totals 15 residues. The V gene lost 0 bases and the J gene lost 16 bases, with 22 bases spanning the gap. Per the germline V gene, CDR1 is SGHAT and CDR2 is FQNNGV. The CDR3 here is CASSLDPGSVYDQFF. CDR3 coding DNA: TGTGCCAGCAGCTTAGATCCAGGGTCGGTGTATGACCAATTCTTC.

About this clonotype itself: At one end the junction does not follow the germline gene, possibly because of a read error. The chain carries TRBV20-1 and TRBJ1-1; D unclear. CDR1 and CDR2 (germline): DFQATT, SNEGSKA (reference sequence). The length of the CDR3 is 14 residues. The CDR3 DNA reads TGCAATGCTAGATCCAGTCTCTTTGGAACTGAAGCTTCCTTT. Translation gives CNARSSLFGTEASF.

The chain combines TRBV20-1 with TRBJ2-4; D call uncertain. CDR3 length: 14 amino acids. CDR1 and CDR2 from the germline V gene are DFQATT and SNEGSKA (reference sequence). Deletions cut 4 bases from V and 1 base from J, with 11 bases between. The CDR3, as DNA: TGCAGTGCTACCCAGGCGTTCGCCAAAAACATTCAGTACTTC. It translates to CSATQAFAKNIQYF.

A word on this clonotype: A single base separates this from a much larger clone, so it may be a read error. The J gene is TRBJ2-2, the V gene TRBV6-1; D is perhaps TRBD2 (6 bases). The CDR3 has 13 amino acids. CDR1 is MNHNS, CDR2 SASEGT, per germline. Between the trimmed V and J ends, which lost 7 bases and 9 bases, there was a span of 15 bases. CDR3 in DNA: TGTGCCAGCATGACGGGGGAGACCTGGGAGCTGTTTTTT. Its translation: CASMTGETWELFF.

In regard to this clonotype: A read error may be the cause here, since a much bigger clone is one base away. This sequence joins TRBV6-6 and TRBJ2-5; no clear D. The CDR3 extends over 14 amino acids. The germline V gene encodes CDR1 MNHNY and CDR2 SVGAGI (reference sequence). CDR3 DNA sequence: TGTGCCAGCAGTTACTCGGCCGCCCAAGAGACCCGGTACTTC. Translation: CASSYSAAQETRYF.